This note documents a single T cell receptor beta chain sequence. Its antigen is as yet unknown. The sample originates from a study of early T cells in non-severe SARS-CoV-2 infection. About the study: Investigators sequenced bulk RNA drawn from unsorted whole blood, and chains remained unpaired. Points from the study as a whole: Private and CD4 specificities were missed by VDJdb matching, skewed to anti-spike CD8.

Germline V gene lookup returns CDR1 MDHEN and CDR2 SYDVKM. There are 12 residues in the CDR3. Trimming stripped 7 bases from V and 10 bases from J, with 16 bases between. Unique molecular identifier tags were affixed to discrete cDNA molecules. MiXCR, run by TCRdb on the 5' RACE reads, gives a single entry per CDR3 protein. This repertoire shows about 100,000 distinct CDR3 sequences, about 13% found once; its top ten account for over 2%. Input material: whole blood. This sequence originates from an adult who was a healthcare worker with PCR-confirmed SARS-CoV-2 infection or an uninfected control (not recorded which). This chain connects TRBV28 to TRBJ2-5; unclear D gene. The CDR3 DNA reads as TGTGCCAGCAATGTTGGTAGCTGGGACCAGTACTTC. Its protein product is CASNVGSWDQYF.